Shown below are 26 T cell receptor beta chains from a single sample sequenced in a study of blood T cell repertoires in COVID-19. The assay was immunoSEQ multiplex PCR, and TCRdb's table has in-frame clones only and misses some. The sample yields 150,000 to 180,000 clones, around 85% seen once. Input material: peripheral blood. All receptors derive from a woman in her sixties with acute or convalescent COVID-19.

The chain employs TRBV3-1 (or the pseudogene TRBV3-2) and TRBJ1-3; no definite D call. Between the trimmed V and J ends, which lost 4 bases and 1 base, there was a span of 8 bases. The CDR3 loop spans 14 amino acids. Germline CDR1 and CDR2: LGHDT and YNNKEL (reference sequence). Written as DNA, the CDR3 is TGTGCCAGCAGCCCCGGAGGATCTGGAAACACCATATATTTT. This translates into CASSPGGSGNTIYF.

The chain links TRBV11-2 to TRBJ1-3, with a tentative D call TRBD1 (6 bases). Germline CDR1 reads SGHAT; CDR2 reads FQNNGV. V shed 4 bases and J shed 0 bases, with 16 bases lying between them. This CDR3 region has 17 residues. The CDR3: CASSYHSRGSSGNTIYF. The DNA of the CDR3 is TGTGCCAGCAGCTACCACTCCAGGGGAAGCTCTGGAAACACCATATATTTT.

The gene calls are TRBV4-1 and TRBJ1-5; 7 bases are a match to TRBD1. Germline CDR1 MGHRA, CDR2 YSYEKL. This CDR3 spans 18 amino acids. After removal of 1 base from V and 2 bases from J, the junction contained 11 bases not matched to a gene. The CDR3 loop reads CASSQVWQGVVGNQPQHF. In DNA, the CDR3 is TGCGCCAGCAGCCAAGTTTGGCAGGGGGTGGTTGGCAATCAGCCCCAGCATTTT.

The chain couples TRBV7-8 to TRBJ2-5; D is unclear. V was clipped by 1 base and J by 5 bases, with 11 bases between them. Germline CDR1 SGHVS, CDR2 FQNEAQ. This CDR3 is 14 amino acids long. DNA for the CDR3: TGTGCCAGCAGCTTAGGTGTCCGGCGGGAGACCCAGTACTTC. It codes for CASSLGVRRETQYF.

This clone was detected many times. The V and J genes are TRBV2 and TRBJ1-6; possibly TRBD1 for D (5 bases). The germline CDR1 and CDR2 sequences are SNHLY and FYNNEI. The CDR3 extends over 14 amino acids. V was shortened by 0 bases and J by 10 bases, with 10 bases between the two germline ends. DNA of the CDR3: TGTGCCAGCAGTGAAGCCGGGGGTGGGTCACCCCTCCACTTT. Translated: CASSEAGGGSPLHF.

This chain connects TRBV19 to TRBJ1-2; 9 bases are a match to TRBD1. The CDR3 is 16 residues long. Germline values: CDR1 LNHDA, CDR2 SQIVND (reference sequence). V was pared by 1 base and J by 7 bases, with 10 bases of the junction left unmatched. The CDR3 sequence is CASSIAPGQGIVGYTF. CDR3 sequence (DNA): TGTGCCAGTAGTATAGCCCCGGGACAGGGCATAGTTGGCTACACCTTC.

This clone occurred a few times. The chain has TRBV21-1 and TRBJ1-1. TRBV21-1 is a pseudogene. This CDR3 is built from 8 residues. CDR3 nucleotide sequence: TGTGCCGCCTCGGGAGCCTTATTT. It is translated as CAASGALF.

This clone was seen a handful of times. This chain links TRBV19 with TRBJ1-5; 7 bases match TRBD1. J gave up 4 bases and V 10 bases, and 13 bases lay outside the gene matches. The V gene's germline CDR1 is LNHDA and CDR2 SQIVND (reference sequence). CDR3 length equals 15 residues. CDR3 protein: CATRDDRVPNQPQHF. The DNA for the CDR3 is TGTGCCACCAGGGATGACAGGGTGCCGAATCAGCCCCAGCATTTT.

A single count supports this clone. The rearrangement uses TRBV18 and TRBJ2-7, with 10 bases fitting TRBD1. V was clipped by 2 bases and J by 4 bases; unmatched bases: 2. There are 14 residues in the CDR3. Germline values: CDR1 KGHSH, CDR2 LQKENI. The CDR3 nucleotides read TGTGCCAGCTCACCAGGGACAGGGGTGTACGAGCAGTACTTC. As protein: CASSPGTGVYEQYF.

This rearrangement joins TRBV6-5 to TRBJ2-5; 7 bases are a match to TRBD2. The V segment lost 10 bases and the J segment 9 bases; nucleotides outside the gene matches: 17. The CDR3 covers 14 residues. Germline assignment: CDR1 MNHEY and CDR2 SVGAGI. The CDR3 nucleotides read TGTGCCACCACTCTCGATGGAGCGGCGGGGGCCCAGTACTTC. Its translation: CATTLDGAAGAQYF.

The V and J genes are TRBV5-1 and TRBJ2-3, with 11 bases fitting TRBD1. Unmatched junction bases numbered 8, after V lost 6 bases and J lost 2 bases. The CDR3 is made up of 16 amino acids. Germline CDR1 SGHRS, CDR2 YFSETQ. CDR3 DNA: TGCGCCAGCAACCCGTGGACAGGGGGCCCCACAGATACGCAGTATTTT. It yields the protein CASNPWTGGPTDTQYF.

This chain connects TRBV7-9 to TRBJ1-2, with D possibly TRBD1 on 5 matching bases. CDR1 SEHNR and CDR2 FQNEAQ come from the germline V gene (reference sequence). This CDR3 has 15 residues. Between the trimmed V and J ends, which lost 7 bases and 4 bases, there was a span of 19 bases. CDR3 sequence: CASTLSDPRGYGYTF. The CDR3 coding sequence is TGTGCCAGCACCCTCTCGGACCCTAGGGGCTATGGCTACACCTTC.

This clone was found a few times. This chain connects TRBV5-4 to TRBJ2-7, with 7 bases identical to TRBD1. Per germline, CDR1 SGHNT and CDR2 YYREEE (reference sequence). The CDR3 loop spans 13 amino acids. V shed 4 bases, J shed 7 bases, and the junction held 8 bases outside the gene matches. The CDR3 DNA sequence: TGTGCCAGCAGCGTCCAGGGGGTTAAGGAGCAGTACGTC. It translates to CASSVQGVKEQYV.

The J gene is TRBJ2-7, the V gene TRBV11-2, with 8 bases that match TRBD2. The J segment lost 2 bases and the V segment lost 7 bases, leaving 4 bases of the junction unmatched. The CDR3 is 13 amino acids. The germline V gene has CDR1 SGHAT and CDR2 FQNNGV. CDR3 nucleotides: TGTGCCAGCACTGCGGGGGGCCCCTACGAGCAGTACGTC. The encoded protein is CASTAGGPYEQYV.

The V call is TRBV15, the J call TRBJ2-5; TRBD1 might be the D (6 bases). Germline V gives CDR1 LNHNV, CDR2 YYDKDF (reference sequence). The CDR3 runs 14 residues. The V end lost 0 bases, the J end lost 6 bases, and 11 bases lay between the germline ends. The CDR3 region is CATSRDLQGKTQYF. Here the CDR3 DNA reads TGTGCCACCAGCAGAGATCTGCAGGGGAAGACCCAGTACTTC.

The chain links TRBV18 to TRBJ1-5, with unresolved D. The CDR3 runs to 13 residues. Germline assignment: CDR1 KGHSH and CDR2 LQKENI. V was clipped by 2 bases and J by 4 bases, with 6 bases between them. The CDR3 sequence is CASSPSGNQPQHF. The CDR3 DNA reads TGTGCCAGCTCACCAAGCGGAAATCAGCCCCAGCATTTT.

The chain employs TRBV4-2 and TRBJ2-7; 9 bases match TRBD2. Trimming took 0 bases from V and 5 from J; bases not matched to a gene: 11. The germline V gene encodes CDR1 LGHNA and CDR2 YNFKEQ. The CDR3 runs to 17 residues. The CDR3 DNA reads as TGTGCCAGCAGCCAAGATGCTAGCGGGATTTCCCCCAACGAGCAGTACTTC. Amino acids: CASSQDASGISPNEQYF.

Here the CDR3 DNA reads TGTGCCAGCAGGAGCGGGGACACCTACAATGAGCAGTTCTTC. Residues: CASRSGDTYNEQFF. The chain recombines TRBV6-5 with TRBJ2-1; D perhaps matches TRBD2 (7 bases). The CDR3 sequence is 14 residues long. Deletions cut 6 bases from V and 2 bases from J, with 11 bases between. CDR1 and CDR2 from the germline V gene are MNHEY and SVGAGI.

The rearrangement joins TRBV10-3 to TRBJ2-7, with D unclear. Germline lookup yields CDR1 ENHRY and CDR2 SYGVKD. The CDR3 sequence is 12 residues long. Deletions cut 8 bases from V and 2 bases from J, with 10 bases between. The CDR3 DNA is TGTGCCATCTCAGGTGGCACCTACGAGCAGTACTTC. Protein product: CAISGGTYEQYF.

This clone was detected only once. The chain uses TRBV9 and TRBJ2-7; 8 bases fit TRBD1. With V trimmed by 3 bases and J by 1 base, 9 bases remained unmatched. Germline V gives CDR1 SGDLS, CDR2 YYNGEE. The CDR3 runs 16 residues. For the CDR3, the DNA is TGTGCCAGCAGCGCTGGGACAGGTTCGAGATCCTACGAGCAGTACTTC. It codes for CASSAGTGSRSYEQYF.

V and J are TRBV5-1 and TRBJ2-1, with TRBD2 matching 9 bases. V shed 7 bases and J 8 bases; nucleotides not matched to a gene: 10. This CDR3 spans 14 amino acids. The germline CDR1 and CDR2 sequences are SGHRS and YFSETQ. CDR3 amino acids: CASAVGGGGYEQFF. The CDR3, as DNA: TGCGCCAGCGCTGTCGGCGGGGGGGGCTATGAGCAGTTCTTC.

V is TRBV19 and J is TRBJ1-1; 11 nucleotides align to TRBD1. Germline V lookup: CDR1 LNHDA, CDR2 SQIVND (reference sequence). V lost 7 bases to trimming and J lost 4 bases; unmatched junction nucleotides: 11. This CDR3 has 16 amino acids. CDR3 DNA: TGTGCCAGTACCTTCGGGACAGGGGGTGGTGGCACTGAAGCTTTCTTT. Its protein product is CASTFGTGGGGTEAFF.

This rearrangement joins TRBV28 to TRBJ2-1; 10 positions agree with TRBD2. Trimming removed 7 bases from V and 10 bases from J; junction bases left unmatched: 13. CDR1 is MDHEN, CDR2 SYDVKM, per germline. The CDR3 length is 15 residues. This CDR3 is CASTTPGLARREQFF. The CDR3, as DNA: TGTGCCAGCACCACACCGGGACTAGCGCGGAGGGAGCAGTTCTTC.

The chain employs TRBV5-6 and TRBJ2-1; D is ambiguous. CDR3 length: 13 residues. The germline V and J ends were trimmed by 4 bases and 2 bases, with 7 bases remaining between them. Germline-derived CDR1 and CDR2 are SGHDT and YYEEEE. The CDR3 DNA sequence: TGTGCCAGCAGCCCGGTCACCTACAATGAGCAGTTCTTC. This gives the protein CASSPVTYNEQFF.

The CDR3 DNA follows: TGCGCCAGCAGCCAAGGTGGGGGCCTAAGGGACACTGAAGCTTTCTTT. Translated: CASSQGGGLRDTEAFF. The genes are TRBV4-1 and TRBJ1-1; possibly TRBD1 for D (6 bases). Germline values: CDR1 MGHRA, CDR2 YSYEKL. The CDR3 sequence is 16 residues long. Trimming removed 1 base at V and 3 bases at J, with 15 bases between.

This clone was recorded once. The gene calls are TRBV20-1 and TRBJ2-3; D may be TRBD2 (5 bases). This CDR3 spans 11 amino acids. The V and J ends lost 4 bases and 6 bases respectively, with 8 bases between them. CDR1 is DFQATT and CDR2 is SNEGSKA in the germline V gene (reference sequence). The CDR3 nucleotides are TGCAGTGCTAAACTAGGGGATACGCAGTATTTT. Protein sequence: CSAKLGDTQYF.